These 27 T cell receptor beta chains came from one sample sequenced in a study of blood T cell repertoires in COVID-19. The data were produced by immunoSEQ multiplex PCR, yet TCRdb's version contains in-frame clones alone and is incomplete. The data contain about 230,000 clones, nearly 90% of them singletons. The sequencing input was PBMCs or T cells enriched from blood (not recorded which). The source is a man aged 30 to 45 who had recovered from COVID-19.

The CDR3 coding sequence is TGTGCCAGTAGTATAGAAGGGGGTCGTGATCAGCCCCAGCATTTT. Translating gives CASSIEGGRDQPQHF. The rearrangement links TRBV19 to TRBJ1-5, with D possibly TRBD1 on 6 matching bases. This CDR3 is 15 amino acids long. Germline loops: CDR1 LNHDA, CDR2 SQIVND (reference sequence). Trimming cost V 0 bases and J 5 bases, with 11 bases left between them.

This chain connects TRBV6-4 to TRBJ1-2; TRBD1 matches at 11 bases. V lost 6 bases, J lost 9 bases, and 12 bases stayed unmatched. The germline V gene encodes CDR1 MRHNA and CDR2 SNTAGT. The CDR3 has 15 residues. The CDR3 region is CASSEPPGQGGRYTF. For the CDR3, the DNA is TGTGCCAGCAGCGAACCCCCGGGACAGGGGGGTCGCTACACCTTC.

CDR3 coding DNA: TGTGCCTGGAGTGCAGGACAGGGGAACACTGAAGCTTTCTTT. Protein: CAWSAGQGNTEAFF. This chain links TRBV30 with TRBJ1-1; 8 nucleotides agree with TRBD1. This CDR3 contains 14 residues. Unmatched junction bases numbered 2, after V lost 1 base and J lost 1 base. CDR1 GTSNPN and CDR2 SVGIG come from the germline V gene (reference sequence).

The V call is TRBV5-1, the J call TRBJ2-1, with TRBD2 matching over 14 bases. The J segment lost 6 bases and the V segment lost 0 bases, leaving 2 bases of the junction unmatched. CDR1 and CDR2 from the germline V gene are SGHRS and YFSETQ. This CDR3 has 16 amino acids. CDR3: CASSLAGLAGVNEQFF. The CDR3 nucleotides read TGCGCCAGCAGCTTGGCGGGACTAGCGGGAGTCAATGAGCAGTTCTTC.

The chain recombines TRBV21-1 with TRBJ2-2; the table's D gene call, TRBD2, was not cross checked with the DNA. TRBV21-1 is reported as a pseudogene. There are 14 residues in the CDR3. For the CDR3, the DNA is TGTGCCAGCAGCAAGGGGGGGCGCACCGGGGAGCTGTTTTTT. It translates to CASSKGGRTGELFF.

The rearrangement joins TRBV29-1 to TRBJ2-7; 7 bases map to TRBD2. The V gene end was trimmed by 5 bases and the J gene end by 3 bases; junction bases not matched to a gene: 7. The germline V gene encodes CDR1 SQVTM and CDR2 ANQGSEA. CDR3 length: 13 residues. CDR3 sequence (DNA): TGCAGCGTTATCCGGACGGGGGGCTACGAGCAGTACTTC. Translating gives CSVIRTGGYEQYF.

The chain employs TRBV19 and TRBJ1-1; D is unclear. The CDR3 consists of 13 residues. Germline lookup yields CDR1 LNHDA and CDR2 SQIVND (reference sequence). V gave up 6 bases and J gave up 4 bases, with 12 bases separating them. In nucleotides, the CDR3 is TGTGCCAGTAGGGAGGCCCGGGGCACTGAAGCTTTCTTT. Protein product: CASREARGTEAFF.

This chain links TRBV7-2 with TRBJ2-7, with 9 bases that match TRBD1. From germline, CDR1 is SGHTA and CDR2 FQGNSA. Trimming removed 2 bases from V and 6 bases from J; junction bases left unmatched: 8. There are 15 residues in the CDR3. CDR3 nucleotides: TGTGCCAGCAGCTTACTTTCGACAGGGGGGGGCGAGCAGTACTTC. Translating it yields CASSLLSTGGGEQYF. Full variable domain (rest looked up from reference TRBV7-2 and TRBJ2-7): GAGVSQSPSNKVTEKGKDVELRCDPISGHTALYWYRQSLGQGLEFLIYFQGNSAPDKSGLPSDRFSAERTGGSVSTLTIQRTQQEDSAVYLCASSLLSTGGGEQYFGPGTRLTVT.

V is TRBV2 and J is TRBJ2-7; 9 bases are a match to TRBD2. CDR1 and CDR2 (germline): SNHLY, FYNNEI. The CDR3 contains 14 residues. Trimming removed 8 bases from V and 2 bases from J; junction bases left unmatched: 7. The CDR3 spells CASLRLAVPYEQYF. Written as DNA, the CDR3 is TGTGCCAGCCTTAGACTAGCGGTCCCCTACGAGCAGTACTTC.

CDR3 in amino acids: CASSPGLTNTGELFF. Here the CDR3 DNA reads TGTGCCAGCAGCCCCGGGTTGACGAACACCGGGGAGCTGTTTTTT. This sequence joins TRBV7-9 and TRBJ2-2; D gene ambiguous. The CDR3 is 15 residues long. CDR1 SEHNR and CDR2 FQNEAQ come from the germline V gene (reference sequence). The ends were cut back, 5 bases at V and 0 bases at J, with 10 bases in the middle.

The chain carries TRBV30 and TRBJ2-7; D is perhaps TRBD2 (5 bases). The CDR3 runs to 11 residues. In germline, CDR1 is GTSNPN, CDR2 SVGIG (reference sequence). The V end lost 4 bases, the J end lost 3 bases, and 7 bases lay between the germline ends. The CDR3 region is CAWTRDYEQYF. CDR3 bases: TGTGCCTGGACGAGGGACTACGAGCAGTACTTC.

This clone was detected only once. V and J are TRBV10-3 and TRBJ2-7, with D unclear. Trimming shortened V by 8 bases and J by 3 bases, and 11 bases separated the two germline ends. This CDR3 region has 12 residues. Germline CDR1 and CDR2: ENHRY and SYGVKD. CDR3 nucleotides: TGTGCCATCGTTCTAATCTACTACGAGCAGTACTTC. It yields the protein CAIVLIYYEQYF.

The chain joins TRBV13 to TRBJ2-3, with a tentative D call TRBD1 (5 bases). V was shortened by 2 bases and J by 3 bases, with 15 bases between the two germline ends. There are 16 residues in the CDR3. From germline, CDR1 is PRHDT and CDR2 FYEKMQ (reference sequence). The CDR3 nucleotides are TGTGCCAGCAGCTTACACGGACAACGAAGGACAGATACGCAGTATTTT. Its protein is CASSLHGQRRTDTQYF.

The chain links TRBV19 to TRBJ1-5; 7 nucleotides agree with TRBD1. Germline V gene sequence: CDR1 LNHDA, CDR2 SQIVND (reference sequence). The CDR3 is 13 amino acids. The V gene end was trimmed by 8 bases and the J gene end by 5 bases; junction bases not matched to a gene: 6. The CDR3 sequence: CASGGTAYQPQHF. The CDR3 nucleotides are TGTGCCAGTGGGGGGACAGCCTATCAGCCCCAGCATTTT.

The rearrangement uses TRBV30 and TRBJ1-4; no clear D. The CDR3 is 13 residues long. V shed 3 bases and J shed 5 bases, with 10 bases lying between them. The germline gives CDR1 GTSNPN, CDR2 SVGIG (reference sequence). CDR3 in DNA: TGTGCCTGGAGCGCCATGGCAAATGAAAAACTGTTTTTT. It encodes CAWSAMANEKLFF.

V usage is TRBV4-1 and J usage is TRBJ1-1; D remains ambiguous. V was pared by 0 bases and J by 5 bases, with 16 bases between. Germline V CDR1 and CDR2: MGHRA, YSYEKL. The CDR3 totals 16 residues. In DNA form, the CDR3 reads TGCGCCAGCAGCCAAGAGTTGGGTTCGAGGTATACTGAAGCTTTCTTT. Its translation is CASSQELGSRYTEAFF.

The V and J genes are TRBV10-2 and TRBJ2-1; 10 nucleotides match TRBD2. With 7 bases clipped from V and 7 bases from J, the junction kept 7 bases outside the gene matches. Germline values: CDR1 WSHSY, CDR2 SAAADI. The CDR3 is made up of 14 amino acids. This CDR3 is CASTPSGGGNEQFF. CDR3 DNA sequence: TGCGCCAGCACCCCTAGCGGGGGAGGTAATGAGCAGTTCTTC.

This chain's CDR3 is CASSPGQGLVGGYTF. As DNA, the CDR3 is TGTGCCAGCAGTCCTGGACAGGGTTTGGTTGGTGGCTACACCTTC. The chain carries TRBV25-1 and TRBJ1-2; TRBD1 aligns across 8 bases. The ends lost 5 bases at V and 7 bases at J; junction bases unmatched: 12. This CDR3 contains 15 residues. Germline CDR1 reads MGHDK; CDR2 reads SYGVNS.

The chain joins TRBV30 to TRBJ2-1; 12 bases are shared with TRBD2. There are 16 residues in the CDR3. After removal of 0 bases from V and 8 bases from J, the junction contained 8 bases not matched to a gene. Germline values: CDR1 GTSNPN, CDR2 SVGIG (reference sequence). CDR3 coding DNA: TGTGCCTGGAGTGTACGGGCTAGCGGGAGGGCGGATGAGCAGTTCTTC. It encodes CAWSVRASGRADEQFF.

This clone was recorded once. This chain uses TRBV5-8 with TRBJ2-1, with TRBD2 identical over 7 bases. The CDR3 sequence is 16 residues long. Germline values: CDR1 SGHTS, CDR2 YDEGEE. The ends lost 1 base at V and 0 bases at J; junction bases unmatched: 4. The CDR3 is CASSLLGGSSYNEQFF. The CDR3, as DNA: TGTGCCAGCAGCTTGCTGGGGGGGAGCTCCTACAATGAGCAGTTCTTC.

The table lists this clone with a few counts. The chain recombines TRBV2 with TRBJ1-5; D is uncertain. The CDR3 consists of 15 residues. Germline lookup yields CDR1 SNHLY and CDR2 FYNNEI. The V gene lost 5 bases and the J gene lost 2 bases, with 13 bases spanning the gap. In DNA form, the CDR3 reads TGTGCCAGCAGTTTATATAAAGCGGGCAATCAGCCCCAGCATTTT. Protein product: CASSLYKAGNQPQHF.

The rearrangement uses TRBV3-1 (or the pseudogene TRBV3-2) and TRBJ1-5, with 11 bases lining up with TRBD1. The CDR3 extends over 16 amino acids. The V gene end was trimmed by 4 bases and the J gene end by 6 bases; junction bases not matched to a gene: 8. The germline CDR1 and CDR2 sequences are LGHDT and YNNKEL (reference sequence). The chain's CDR3 is CASSPVPGQGGQPQHF. In nucleotides, the CDR3 is TGTGCCAGCAGCCCAGTTCCGGGACAGGGGGGTCAGCCCCAGCATTTT.

This clone was seen more than once but under ten times. The chain joins TRBV10-1 to TRBJ2-3; 14 bases match TRBD2. This CDR3 spans 19 amino acids. Germline V gene data show CDR1 as WNHNN and CDR2 as SYGVQD (reference sequence). V lost 3 bases to trimming and J lost 6 bases; unmatched junction nucleotides: 14. CDR3 nucleotides: TGCGCCAGCAGTGATCCCACCCCCGGGACTAGCGGGAGCAGGGATACGCAGTATTTT. It yields the protein CASSDPTPGTSGSRDTQYF.

The chain carries TRBV30 and TRBJ2-6; no clear D. From germline, CDR1 is GTSNPN and CDR2 SVGIG (reference sequence). The V gene lost 0 bases and the J gene lost 4 bases, with 10 bases spanning the gap. The CDR3 loop spans 15 amino acids. The DNA for the CDR3 is TGTGCCTGGAGTGTATACAGAAAAGGGGCCAACGTCCTGACTTTC. It yields the protein CAWSVYRKGANVLTF.

V is TRBV5-6 and J is TRBJ2-5; D perhaps matches TRBD1 (5 bases). This CDR3 is 14 amino acids long. Trimming pared 3 bases from V and 4 bases from J, leaving 13 bases between. CDR1 and CDR2 from the germline V gene are SGHDT and YYEEEE. CDR3 nucleotides: TGTGCCAGCAGCTCAACAGGTATCCCAGAGACCCAGTACTTC. Protein product: CASSSTGIPETQYF.

J is TRBJ2-7 and V is TRBV11-2; D might be TRBD1 (5 bases). This CDR3 has 15 residues. Trimming removed 2 bases at V and 1 base at J, with 12 bases between. Per germline, CDR1 SGHAT and CDR2 FQNNGV. The CDR3 DNA reads TGTGCCAGCAGCTTAACAAGGGGCGGTTCCTACGAGCAGTACTTC. Translated, it gives CASSLTRGGSYEQYF. Combining the CDR3 with reference TRBV11-2 and TRBJ2-7 gives the whole variable domain EAGVAQSPRYKIIEKRQSVAFWCNPISGHATLYWYQQILGQGPKLLIQFQNNGVVDDSQLPKDRFSAERLKGVDSTLKIQPAKLEDSAVYLCASSLTRGGSYEQYFGPGTRLTVT.

The chain couples TRBV29-1 to TRBJ2-6; D unclear. The germline V and J ends were trimmed by 6 bases and 0 bases, with 9 bases remaining between them. This CDR3 has 14 amino acids. Germline values: CDR1 SQVTM, CDR2 ANQGSEA. The CDR3 nucleotides read TGCAGCGTCCGACTGAACTCTGGGGCCAACGTCCTGACTTTC. Translation: CSVRLNSGANVLTF.